The 20 T cell receptor beta chains reported below all come from one sample, sequenced in a study of blood T cells in healthy people across ages (dated by TCRdb to the mid-2010s). The protocol used for the library was 5' RACE. The data were produced on an Illumina HiSeq 2500. A second PCR of roughly 6 to 11 cycles was performed with a sample-barcoded 5' primer and a J-beta primer mix. The public sequencing data were trimmed at Q25 with fastp and processed into clonotypes with MiXCR by TCRdb, which kept only in-frame beta chains. For every CDR3 protein sequence, its rows merge into one entry that carries the most common genes and DNA. The sample contains about 940,000 distinct CDR3 sequences, roughly 48% of them found a single time. Clones ranked in the top ten supply 13% of the sample. The specimen sequenced was blood. The receptor set was obtained from a young man in good health.

The J gene is TRBJ2-1, the V gene TRBV15, with D possibly TRBD2 on 6 matching bases. Trimming removed 6 bases from V and 4 bases from J, with 19 bases in between. The V gene's germline CDR1 is LNHNV and CDR2 YYDKDF (reference sequence). The CDR3 totals 16 residues. The CDR3 region has the DNA TGTGCCACCAGGTGGAGGGATAAAGCTCTATACAATGAGCAGTTCTTC. This sequence encodes CATRWRDKALYNEQFF.

This clonotype was detected a few times. V is TRBV4-2 and J is TRBJ2-4; TRBD1 matches at 8 bases. The CDR3 has 16 amino acids. Trimming cost V 0 bases and J 7 bases; bases outside gene matches: 8. In germline, CDR1 is LGHNA, CDR2 YNFKEQ. CDR3 region: CASSQDVTGGSNIQYF. For the CDR3, the DNA is TGTGCCAGCAGCCAAGATGTTACAGGGGGTTCGAACATTCAGTACTTC.

This clonotype was counted a few times. The chain combines TRBV7-9 with TRBJ1-4; D might be TRBD1 (5 bases). Deletions cut 4 bases from V and 2 bases from J, with 11 bases between. This CDR3 spans 15 amino acids. CDR1 is SEHNR, CDR2 FQNEAQ, per germline (reference sequence). The CDR3 bases are TGTGCCAGCAGCTGGGACGGGGTCACTAATGAAAAACTGTTTTTT. This sequence encodes CASSWDGVTNEKLFF.

Comment on this clonotype: A junction boundary mismatches the germline segment, possibly from a read error. The CDR3 nucleotides are TGTGCCAGCAGGCACAGGGCCGGGAATGAGAAACTGTTTTTT. Translation gives CASRHRAGNEKLFF. This chain joins TRBV12-3 or TRBV12-4 and TRBJ1-4; D may be TRBD1 (6 bases). This CDR3 is 14 amino acids long.

The chain combines TRBV7-9 with TRBJ1-2; 9 bases align to TRBD1. The CDR3 covers 15 residues. The germline CDR1 and CDR2 sequences are SEHNR and FQNEAQ (reference sequence). Trimming removed 4 bases from V and 6 bases from J; junction bases left unmatched: 9. In nucleotides, the CDR3 is TGTGCCAGCAGCTCCCCCGGGACAGGGCTCGATGGCTACACCTTC. Its translation: CASSSPGTGLDGYTF.

The chain recombines TRBV29-1 with TRBJ2-1, with 9 bases that match TRBD1. V dropped 7 bases and J dropped 8; count of bases not matched to a gene: 12. Germline values: CDR1 SQVTM, CDR2 ANQGSEA. The CDR3 extends over 14 amino acids. The CDR3 DNA sequence: TGCAGCGCCATCCGGGGGACAGGGACCGATGAGCAGTTCTTC. It codes for CSAIRGTGTDEQFF.

This clonotype has more than one count but fewer than ten. This chain joins TRBV4-3 and TRBJ2-3; tentatively, D is TRBD1 or TRBD2 (6 bases each). The CDR3 sequence is 17 residues long. Germline loops: CDR1 LGHNA, CDR2 YSLEER. Trimming took 1 base from V and 1 from J, leaving 15 bases between them. The CDR3: CASSQGLGGDGTDTQYF. DNA of the CDR3: TGCGCCAGCAGCCAAGGCCTGGGGGGCGATGGCACAGATACGCAGTATTTT.

The rearrangement joins TRBV28 to TRBJ1-2; maybe TRBD1 (5 bases). CDR1 is MDHEN and CDR2 is SYDVKM in the germline V gene. Trimming removed 3 bases from V and 4 bases from J, with 12 bases in between. This CDR3 has 14 residues. As DNA, the CDR3 is TGTGCCAGCAGTTTGGATCCAGGGATCTATGGCTACACCTTC. The encoded protein is CASSLDPGIYGYTF.

This chain links TRBV6-2 or TRBV6-3 with TRBJ2-3; 7 nucleotides align to TRBD2. The CDR3 totals 15 residues. Germline loops: CDR1 MNHEY, CDR2 SVGEGT. The V segment lost 4 bases and the J segment 2 bases; nucleotides outside the gene matches: 6. In nucleotides, the CDR3 is TGTGCCAGCAGTTTCGCGGGAGCCCTCACAGATACGCAGTATTTT. Residues: CASSFAGALTDTQYF.

The chain uses TRBV6-4 and TRBJ2-7; possible D gene TRBD2, 7 bases. There are 15 residues in the CDR3. The V and J ends lost 6 bases and 7 bases respectively, with 22 bases between them. The germline gives CDR1 MRHNA, CDR2 SNTAGT. The CDR3: CASSERSGGSDEQYF. CDR3 DNA sequence: TGTGCCAGCAGCGAAAGATCGGGGGGCTCAGATGAGCAGTACTTC.

This clonotype was found many times. The chain is built from TRBV9 and TRBJ2-5, with 10 bases fitting TRBD2. J lost 1 base, V lost 3 bases, and 15 bases had no gene match. The CDR3 covers 19 residues. From germline, CDR1 is SGDLS and CDR2 YYNGEE. The CDR3 sequence: CASSGRGLAGALGQETQYF. Written as DNA, the CDR3 is TGTGCCAGCAGCGGAAGAGGGCTAGCGGGGGCTCTCGGCCAAGAGACCCAGTACTTC.

This clonotype was seen ten or more times. The chain recombines TRBV12-3 or TRBV12-4 with TRBJ2-7; TRBD2 matches 8 bases. This CDR3 spans 15 amino acids. V dropped 6 bases and J dropped 6; count of bases not matched to a gene: 13. The DNA of the CDR3 is TGTGCCAGCAGCCCGACTAGCGAGGCTTACTCCGAGCAGTACTTC. Translated, it gives CASSPTSEAYSEQYF.

The chain joins TRBV12-3 or TRBV12-4 to TRBJ2-5; the match to TRBD2 covers 8 bases. The CDR3 runs to 15 residues. J was trimmed by 5 bases and V by 8 bases; bases with no gene match: 13. The CDR3 loop reads CASRPGGGVFETQYF. CDR3 in DNA: TGTGCCAGCCGCCCCGGGGGGGGCGTTTTCGAGACCCAGTACTTC.

The chain's CDR3 is CASSLAFSEQFF. In DNA, the CDR3 is TGTGCCAGCAGCTTAGCCTTTTCTGAGCAGTTCTTC. The chain links TRBV7-9 to TRBJ2-1; D is ambiguous. Germline V lookup: CDR1 SEHNR, CDR2 FQNEAQ (reference sequence). There are 12 residues in the CDR3. V shed 0 bases and J shed 9 bases, with 6 bases lying between them. Using reference TRBV7-9 and TRBJ2-1 for the parts outside the CDR3, the full variable domain is DTGVSQNPRHKITKRGQNVTFRCDPISEHNRLYWYRQTLGQGPEFLTYFQNEAQLEKSRLLSDRFSAERPKGSFSTLEIQRTEQGDSAMYLCASSLAFSEQFFGPGTRLTVL.

V and J are TRBV10-3 and TRBJ2-7; weak D call: TRBD2 (5 bases). Gene TRBJ2-5 matches the end of the DNA better, so the J call may be wrong. In germline, CDR1 is ENHRY, CDR2 SYGVKD. The CDR3 runs to 14 residues. CDR3 nucleotide sequence: TGTGCCATCAGCCCTAGAGCGGACCAAGAGACCCAGTACTTC. This gives the protein CAISPRADQETQYF.

The rearrangement joins TRBV7-9 to TRBJ2-3, with 8 bases matching TRBD2. Looked up from germline, CDR1 is SEHNR and CDR2 is FQNEAQ (reference sequence). The CDR3 totals 15 residues. Trimming at V came to 8 bases and at J to 0 bases, leaving 7 bases not matched to a gene. CDR3 coding DNA: TGTGCCAGCCAGGTAGCGGGGCCTAGCACAGATACGCAGTATTTT. Its translation: CASQVAGPSTDTQYF.

The chain uses TRBV5-1 and TRBJ1-5, with D unresolved. V was clipped by 0 bases and J by 5 bases, with 9 bases between them. Germline V CDR1 and CDR2: SGHRS, YFSETQ. The CDR3 has 14 residues. In DNA, the CDR3 is TGCGCCAGCAGCTTGGAGTCCGGCGATCAGCCCCAGCATTTT. It specifies CASSLESGDQPQHF.

This clonotype turned up a few times. V gene TRBV5-1 combines with J gene TRBJ2-5; perhaps TRBD1 as D (7 bases). Germline V gene lookup returns CDR1 SGHRS and CDR2 YFSETQ. Trimming left V 4 bases short and J 3 bases short, with 10 bases between. The CDR3 extends over 13 amino acids. CDR3 sequence: CASSAGQKETQYF. In DNA, the CDR3 is TGCGCCAGCAGCGCGGGACAGAAAGAGACCCAGTACTTC.

V usage is TRBV2 and J usage is TRBJ2-3, with TRBD2 as a possible D gene (5 bases). Germline V CDR1 and CDR2: SNHLY, FYNNEI. The CDR3 is 16 residues long. V was cut by 8 bases and J by 2 bases, with 20 bases left in between. CDR3 nucleotide sequence: TGTGCCAGCCGGTCGGGCGCGGGCTCCTTCACAGATACGCAGTATTTT. Its translation is CASRSGAGSFTDTQYF. The full variable domain, with the rest looked up from reference TRBV2 and TRBJ2-3, is EPEVTQTPSHQVTQMGQEVILRCVPISNHLYFYWYRQILGQKVEFLVSFYNNEISEKSEIFDDQFSVERPDGSNFTLKIRSTKLEDSAMYFCASRSGAGSFTDTQYFGPGTRLTVL.

This clonotype appeared a few times. CDR3 protein: CASSSAVGNIQYF. The CDR3 DNA sequence: TGTGCCAGCAGTTCCGCGGTCGGAAACATTCAGTACTTC. The genes are TRBV27 and TRBJ2-4, with D hard to call. V was clipped by 4 bases and J by 6 bases, with 10 bases between them. This CDR3 has 13 residues. Germline values: CDR1 MNHEY, CDR2 SMNVEV (reference sequence).